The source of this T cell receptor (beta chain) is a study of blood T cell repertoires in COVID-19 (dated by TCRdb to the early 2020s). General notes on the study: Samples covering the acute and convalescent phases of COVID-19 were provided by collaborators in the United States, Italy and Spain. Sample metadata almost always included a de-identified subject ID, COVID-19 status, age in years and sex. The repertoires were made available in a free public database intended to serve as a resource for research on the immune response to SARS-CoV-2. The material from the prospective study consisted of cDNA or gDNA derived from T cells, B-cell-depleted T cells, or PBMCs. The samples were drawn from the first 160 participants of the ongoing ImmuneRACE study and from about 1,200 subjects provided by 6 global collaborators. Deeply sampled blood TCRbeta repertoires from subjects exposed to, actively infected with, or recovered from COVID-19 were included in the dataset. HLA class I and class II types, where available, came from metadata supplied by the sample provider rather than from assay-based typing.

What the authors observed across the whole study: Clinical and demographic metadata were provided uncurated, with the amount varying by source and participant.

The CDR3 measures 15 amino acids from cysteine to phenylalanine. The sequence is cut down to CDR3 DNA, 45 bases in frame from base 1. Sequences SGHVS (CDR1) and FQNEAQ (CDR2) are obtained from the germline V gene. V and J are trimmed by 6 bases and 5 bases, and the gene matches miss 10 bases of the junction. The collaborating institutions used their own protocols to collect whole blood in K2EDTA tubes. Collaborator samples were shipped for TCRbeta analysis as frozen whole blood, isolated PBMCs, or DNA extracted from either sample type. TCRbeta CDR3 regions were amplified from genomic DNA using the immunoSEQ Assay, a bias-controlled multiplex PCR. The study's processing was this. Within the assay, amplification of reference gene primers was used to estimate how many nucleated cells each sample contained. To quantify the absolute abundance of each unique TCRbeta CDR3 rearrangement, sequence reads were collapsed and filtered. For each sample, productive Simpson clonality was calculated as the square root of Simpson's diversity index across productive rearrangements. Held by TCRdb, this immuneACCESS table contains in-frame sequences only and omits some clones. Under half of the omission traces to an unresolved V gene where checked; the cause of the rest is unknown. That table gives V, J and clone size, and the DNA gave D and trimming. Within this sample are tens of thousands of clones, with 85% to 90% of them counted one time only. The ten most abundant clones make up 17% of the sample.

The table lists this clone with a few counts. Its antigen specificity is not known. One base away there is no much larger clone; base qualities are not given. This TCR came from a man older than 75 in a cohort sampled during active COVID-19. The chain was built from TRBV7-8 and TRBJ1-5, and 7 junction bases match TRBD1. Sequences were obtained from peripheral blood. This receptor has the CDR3 CASSSNRDRYQPQHF. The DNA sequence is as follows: TGTGCCAGCAGTTCGAACCGGGACAGATATCAGCCCCAGCATTTT.